These 26 T cell receptor beta chains were all obtained from the same sample, sequenced in a study of cytomegalovirus exposure and HLA in healthy donors. PCR used 60 Vbeta primers and 13 Jbeta primers. Clones were sequenced by immunoSEQ multiplex PCR, and TCRdb holds only the in-frame ones, with some missing. This table holds about 88,000 clones, about 77% found once. The specimen was PBMCs. These receptors were taken from a woman aged 35 to 49 in good health and CMV-seronegative.

This chain links TRBV6-5 with TRBJ2-1; 8 nucleotides match TRBD2. Germline CDR1 and CDR2: MNHEY and SVGAGI. This CDR3 region has 16 residues. V trimming: 4 bases; J trimming: 2 bases; junction bases outside the gene matches: 7. The CDR3 DNA is TGTGCCAGCAGTTCAGCGGGGGTCGCAGCCTACAATGAGCAGTTCTTC. Protein: CASSSAGVAAYNEQFF.

The rearrangement joins TRBV19 to TRBJ1-6; 9 nucleotides agree with TRBD1. The CDR3 consists of 14 residues. Trimming removed 5 bases from V and 10 bases from J; junction bases left unmatched: 6. From germline, CDR1 is LNHDA and CDR2 SQIVND (reference sequence). CDR3 protein: CASSGQGRGSPLHF. For the CDR3, the DNA is TGTGCCAGTAGTGGACAGGGGAGGGGGTCACCCCTCCACTTT.

The genes are TRBV18 and TRBJ2-1; the match to TRBD1 covers 9 bases. Germline V gene data show CDR1 as KGHSH and CDR2 as LQKENI. Trimming removed 2 bases from V and 7 bases from J; junction bases left unmatched: 12. The CDR3 has 17 residues. The CDR3 DNA reads as TGTGCCAGCTCACCAAGGTGGGGACAGGGAGGGGTGAATGAGCAGTTCTTC. Protein product: CASSPRWGQGGVNEQFF. Supplemented by reference TRBV18 and TRBJ2-1, the full variable domain reads NAGVMQNPRHLVRRRGQEARLRCSPMKGHSHVYWYRQLPEEGLKFMVYLQKENIIDESGMPKERFSAEFPKEGPSILRIQQVVRGDSAAYFCASSPRWGQGGVNEQFFGPGTRLTVL.

This rearrangement joins TRBV5-4 to TRBJ2-5, with TRBD2 matching over 9 bases. This CDR3 is built from 14 residues. Germline lookup yields CDR1 SGHNT and CDR2 YYREEE (reference sequence). V lost 3 bases and J lost 5; bases outside the gene matches: 5. This CDR3 is CASSSRTSDETQYF. Written as DNA, the CDR3 is TGTGCCAGCAGCTCTAGGACTAGCGATGAGACCCAGTACTTC.

This clone was observed a handful of times. V gene TRBV5-1 combines with J gene TRBJ1-4; 7 nucleotides agree with TRBD1. V gave up 4 bases and J gave up 3 bases; unmatched junction bases: 9. From germline, CDR1 is SGHRS and CDR2 YFSETQ. The CDR3 contains 16 residues. The CDR3, as DNA: TGCGCCAGCAGCCCCGGGGGACAGTATCCTAATGAAAAACTGTTTTTT. It codes for CASSPGGQYPNEKLFF.

The chain couples TRBV7-2 to TRBJ1-2; D gene ambiguous. The V gene's germline CDR1 is SGHTA and CDR2 FQGNSA. The CDR3 extends over 15 amino acids. V shed 5 bases and J shed 1 base, with 14 bases lying between them. CDR3 bases: TGTGCCAGCAGCCCGCTCAACACATTTAACTATGGCTACACCTTC. Translation gives CASSPLNTFNYGYTF.

The chain links TRBV7-3 to TRBJ2-3, with a tentative D call TRBD2 (6 bases). The V end was cut by 8 bases, the J end by 0 bases, with 9 bases between. The CDR3 has 13 amino acids. CDR1 and CDR2 from the germline V gene are SGHTA and FQGTGA. The CDR3 DNA sequence: TGTGCCAGCTTCCGGGGGAGCACAGATACGCAGTATTTT. This translates into CASFRGSTDTQYF.

In its sample, this clone was seen a few times. The rearrangement joins TRBV18 to TRBJ1-2; D might be TRBD1 (5 bases). There are 17 residues in the CDR3. V gave up 3 bases and J gave up 6 bases, with 23 bases separating them. The germline V gene encodes CDR1 KGHSH and CDR2 LQKENI. CDR3 region: CASSPEYLGESRHGYTF. DNA for the CDR3: TGTGCCAGCTCACCGGAGTACCTAGGGGAATCTAGGCATGGCTACACCTTC.

The genes are TRBV10-1 and TRBJ2-1; no clear D. The V gene lost 4 bases and the J gene lost 10 bases, with 23 bases spanning the gap. Germline assignment: CDR1 WNHNN and CDR2 SYGVQD (reference sequence). The CDR3 runs to 16 residues. CDR3 sequence reads: CASSGVLPWQAIEQFF. The DNA for the CDR3 is TGCGCCAGCAGTGGAGTGCTGCCCTGGCAAGCGATAGAGCAGTTCTTC.

The chain carries TRBV27 and TRBJ1-2, with D maybe TRBD1 (6 bases). The V end lost 7 bases, the J end lost 8 bases, and 14 bases lay between the germline ends. Germline CDR1 reads MNHEY; CDR2 reads SMNVEV (reference sequence). This CDR3 contains 12 residues. This CDR3 is CASMGRGRGYTF. DNA of the CDR3: TGTGCCAGCATGGGGCGGGGGCGAGGCTACACCTTC.

The V call is TRBV27, the J call TRBJ1-2; D gene uncertain. This CDR3 has 15 amino acids. Germline values: CDR1 MNHEY, CDR2 SMNVEV (reference sequence). Trimming pared 6 bases from V and 2 bases from J, leaving 16 bases between. In DNA form, the CDR3 reads TGTGCCAGCAGCCCTCGGGATGGCCAAAACTATGGCTACACCTTC. Protein sequence: CASSPRDGQNYGYTF.

The chain employs TRBV30 and TRBJ1-3, with a possible D match to TRBD1 (5 bases). The CDR3 has 14 residues. The germline V gene encodes CDR1 GTSNPN and CDR2 SVGIG (reference sequence). V was pared by 3 bases and J by 5 bases, with 14 bases between. CDR3 sequence (DNA): TGTGCCTGGAGGTCTTCTCAGGGTCGAAACACCATATATTTT. Its protein is CAWRSSQGRNTIYF.

The gene calls are TRBV7-9 and TRBJ1-5; TRBD1 agrees at 7 bases. This CDR3 is built from 16 residues. Germline-derived CDR1 and CDR2 are SEHNR and FQNEAQ (reference sequence). After removal of 5 bases from V and 0 bases from J, the junction contained 7 bases not matched to a gene. For the CDR3, the DNA is TGTGCCAGCAGCCCCCGGGACAGCAATAGCAATCAGCCCCAGCATTTT. Its protein is CASSPRDSNSNQPQHF.

V gene TRBV4-2 combines with J gene TRBJ1-4; 7 bases are shared with TRBD1. CDR1 LGHNA and CDR2 YNFKEQ come from the germline V gene. V shed 4 bases, J shed 6 bases, and the junction held 11 bases outside the gene matches. This CDR3 has 16 amino acids. The CDR3 region is CASSRSQQGRDEKLFF. DNA for the CDR3: TGTGCCAGCAGCCGCTCCCAACAGGGGAGAGATGAAAAACTGTTTTTT.

About this clone itself: This same CDR3 is encoded by further DNA sequences in the sample. The chain has TRBV4-2 and TRBJ2-5; 16 bases map to TRBD2. V trimming: 1 base; J trimming: 5 bases; junction bases outside the gene matches: 4. Germline assignment: CDR1 LGHNA and CDR2 YNFKEQ. CDR3 length: 17 residues. CDR3 nucleotide sequence: TGTGCCAGCAGCCAAGGTGGGACTAGCGGGGGGGCCGAGACCCAGTACTTC. Protein product: CASSQGGTSGGAETQYF.

The rearrangement uses TRBV6-5 and TRBJ2-7, with 7 bases matching TRBD2. Germline loops: CDR1 MNHEY, CDR2 SVGAGI. The CDR3 contains 15 residues. V lost 6 bases to trimming and J lost 6 bases; unmatched junction nucleotides: 14. The CDR3 nucleotides read TGTGCCAGCAGGCCTCAACGGGACTACCCCAGCGAGCAGTACTTC. Translated: CASRPQRDYPSEQYF.

The chain links TRBV2 to TRBJ1-6, with 11 positions matching TRBD1. V lost 9 bases and J lost 6; bases outside the gene matches: 7. The germline CDR1 and CDR2 sequences are SNHLY and FYNNEI. The CDR3 covers 15 residues. The chain's CDR3 is CASHPGQGVNSPLHF. Written as DNA, the CDR3 is TGTGCCAGTCATCCGGGACAGGGGGTTAATTCACCCCTCCACTTT.

The chain is built from TRBV5-6 and TRBJ2-7; unclear D gene. V lost 0 bases and J lost 3, with 7 bases in between. The CDR3 is 13 residues long. CDR1 is SGHDT and CDR2 is YYEEEE in the germline V gene. The CDR3 loop reads CASSLAADYEQYF. In DNA form, the CDR3 reads TGTGCCAGCAGCTTGGCGGCGGACTACGAGCAGTACTTC.

The chain uses TRBV7-3 and TRBJ1-1; no firm D call. The germline V gene encodes CDR1 SGHTA and CDR2 FQGTGA. The CDR3 has 12 residues. Trimming pared 5 bases from V and 4 bases from J, leaving 8 bases between. CDR3 DNA: TGTGCCAGCAGCGCCACGGGCACTGAAGCTTTCTTT. This translates into CASSATGTEAFF.

This clone was seen a single time. The chain couples TRBV7-2 to TRBJ1-4; tentatively, D is TRBD1 (5 bases). V was shortened by 5 bases and J by 4 bases, with 17 bases between the two germline ends. Germline V gives CDR1 SGHTA, CDR2 FQGNSA. The CDR3 consists of 16 residues. This CDR3 reads CASSTGPGRNNEKLFF. CDR3 DNA sequence: TGTGCCAGCAGCACGGGACCCGGGAGAAATAATGAAAAACTGTTTTTT.

The genes are TRBV4-3 and TRBJ1-5; a possible D gene is TRBD1 (6 bases). The CDR3 is 15 residues long. V lost 3 bases and J 0 bases, leaving 9 bases between the germline ends. The germline V gene has CDR1 LGHNA and CDR2 YSLEER. The CDR3 DNA is TGCGCCAGCAGCCAGGCCAGGGGTAGCAATCAGCCCCAGCATTTT. It is translated as CASSQARGSNQPQHF.

On this clone itself: Other nucleotide sequences in the sample specify the same CDR3. The rearrangement links TRBV29-1 to TRBJ2-2, with a weak D call TRBD1 (5 bases). The V gene lost 3 bases and the J gene lost 3 bases, with 8 bases spanning the gap. The germline CDR1 and CDR2 sequences are SQVTM and ANQGSEA. The CDR3 loop spans 13 amino acids. The CDR3 is CSVDQGDTGELFF. The CDR3 region has the DNA TGCAGCGTTGATCAGGGCGACACCGGGGAGCTGTTTTTT.

The J gene is TRBJ1-1, the V gene TRBV25-1, with no clear D. V gave up 1 base and J gave up 4 bases, with 7 bases separating them. CDR1 and CDR2 from the germline V gene are MGHDK and SYGVNS. This CDR3 is built from 13 residues. In DNA form, the CDR3 reads TGTGCCAGCAGTGAATCTCGGGTCACTGAAGCTTTCTTT. Translating it yields CASSESRVTEAFF.

V usage is TRBV5-6 and J usage is TRBJ2-1; 7 bases match TRBD1. V trimming: 4 bases; J trimming: 0 bases; junction bases outside the gene matches: 7. The CDR3 runs to 16 residues. CDR1 is SGHDT and CDR2 is YYEEEE in the germline V gene. This CDR3 reads CASSLTTGASYNEQFF. CDR3 in DNA: TGTGCCAGCAGCCTAACAACAGGGGCCTCCTACAATGAGCAGTTCTTC.

The gene calls are TRBV28 and TRBJ2-7; D possibly corresponds to TRBD1 (6 bases). Trimming took off 3 bases at V and 1 base at J, with 13 bases between the two ends. This CDR3 is 15 amino acids long. Germline lookup yields CDR1 MDHEN and CDR2 SYDVKM. The CDR3 loop is CASSFRGVRSYEQYF. The CDR3 coding sequence is TGTGCCAGCAGTTTCAGGGGCGTTAGGTCCTACGAGCAGTACTTC. The variable domain in full, completed from reference TRBV28 and TRBJ2-7, reads DVKVTQSSRYLVKRTGEKVFLECVQDMDHENMFWYRQDPGLGLRLIYFSYDVKMKEKGDIPEGYSVSREKKERFSLILESASTNQTSMYLCASSFRGVRSYEQYFGPGTRLTVT.

The genes are TRBV11-2 and TRBJ2-5; 10 bases are a match to TRBD1. Germline V gives CDR1 SGHAT, CDR2 FQNNGV. V shed 6 bases, J shed 6 bases, and the junction held 10 bases outside the gene matches. The CDR3 has 15 residues. CDR3 protein: CASRSGQGLGKTQYF. CDR3 bases: TGTGCCAGCAGATCGGGACAGGGGCTTGGGAAGACCCAGTACTTC.